The clone carrying this TCR beta chain came up once. This sample was included in a study of cytotoxic CD8 clonotypes in ibrutinib-treated CLL. CDR3 length equals 11 residues. Germline V gene sequence: CDR1 DFQATT, CDR2 SNEGSKA (reference sequence). Trimming removed 4 bases from V and 6 bases from J, with 7 bases in between. Clones were read by immunoSEQ multiplex PCR, and TCRdb kept only the in-frame ones, dropping some. The sample has about 300,000 clones, 65% to 85% seen once. The chain uses TRBV20-1 and TRBJ2-1; D is undetermined. The specimen comprised PBMCs, sampled at disease progression, from a patient treated with ibrutinib. This TCR came from a human donor with chronic lymphocytic leukemia. CDR3 loop: CSATLVNEQFF. CDR3 nucleotide sequence: TGCAGTGCTACTTTGGTCAATGAGCAGTTCTTC.